This T cell receptor beta chain emerged from a study of blood T cell repertoires in COVID-19. At the level of the study: Collection of acute and convalescent COVID-19 samples took place in the United States, Italy and Spain. PBMCs, B-cell-depleted T cells, or T cells were the source of the cDNA or gDNA that made up the material.

In the study's own analysis: From reference gene primer amplification, estimates of nucleated cell counts were derived. Assay used: immunoSEQ multiplex PCR; TCRdb lists only in-frame clones, some missing. V and J calls and clone size are as listed in that table; D and trimming were resolved from the DNA. The sample records roughly 160,000 clones, 88% being singletons. Germline V CDR1 and CDR2: GTSNPN, SVGIG (reference sequence). V shed 2 bases and J shed 4 bases, with 9 bases lying between them. The CDR3 loop spans 13 amino acids. The clonotype was recovered from a man in his fifties or sixties with acute or convalescent COVID-19. Sequenced input: peripheral blood. V gene TRBV30 combines with J gene TRBJ1-5; tentative D call: TRBD1 (5 bases). This chain's CDR3 is CAWSPGGNQPQHF. As DNA, the CDR3 is TGTGCCTGGAGTCCCGGGGGGAATCAGCCCCAGCATTTT. The entire variable domain, with the rest obtained from reference TRBV30 and TRBJ1-5, is as follows: SQTIHQWPATLVQPVGSPLSLECTVEGTSNPNLYWYRQAAGRGLQLLFYSVGIGQISSEVPQNLSASRPQDRQFILSSKKLLLSDSGFYLCAWSPGGNQPQHFGDGTRLSIL.